This note documents a single T cell receptor beta chain sequence. This sample is part of a study of blood T cell repertoires in COVID-19. Overall study: The United States, Italy and Spain supplied acute and convalescent COVID-19 samples. Sample material is recorded as cDNA or gDNA derived from T cells, B-cell-depleted T cells, or PBMCs.

Sequencing was performed with immunoSEQ multiplex PCR; in TCRdb, only in-frame clones are kept and a portion is missing. The data contain about 120,000 clones, roughly 85% of them singletons. From germline, CDR1 is MDHEN and CDR2 SYDVKM. V shed 5 bases, J shed 6 bases, and the junction held 3 bases outside the gene matches. The CDR3 spans 14 residues. Source material: peripheral blood. The source of this sequence is a human donor in a cohort sampled during active COVID-19. The V and J genes are TRBV28 and TRBJ1-5, with TRBD1 identical over 11 bases. The CDR3 DNA reads as TGTGCCAGCAGTGGGACAGGGGGGGTTCAGCCCCAGCATTTT. Translation gives CASSGTGGVQPQHF.